The 2 T cell receptor beta chains reported below all come from one sample, sequenced in a study of OX40 agonist ivuxolimab in advanced cancers. Data came from immunoSEQ multiplex PCR; TCRdb stores just in-frame clones and leaves some out. The data show roughly 60,000 clones, around nine tenths seen once. This specimen was CD4+ or CD8+ T cells sorted from blood, taken in a trial of the OX40 agonist ivuxolimab. These receptors originate from an adult with an advanced solid tumor such as melanoma, head and neck, liver or kidney cancer.

The chain recombines TRBV6-6 with TRBJ2-1, with D unclear. Germline V gene sequence: CDR1 MNHNY, CDR2 SVGAGI (reference sequence). The germline V and J ends were trimmed by 4 bases and 3 bases, with 13 bases remaining between them. The CDR3 is 15 residues long. Here the CDR3 reads CASSSRTVLYNEQFF. The CDR3 DNA sequence: TGTGCCAGCAGTTCTCGGACGGTCCTCTACAATGAGCAGTTCTTC.

This chain connects TRBV29-1 to TRBJ2-5, with 7 positions matching TRBD2. The CDR3 extends over 15 amino acids. Germline-derived CDR1 and CDR2 are SQVTM and ANQGSEA. Trimming removed 4 bases from V and 2 bases from J; junction bases left unmatched: 10. CDR3 sequence reads: CSVVVPSGLQETQYF. CDR3 coding DNA: TGCAGCGTTGTAGTGCCTAGCGGTTTACAAGAGACCCAGTACTTC.